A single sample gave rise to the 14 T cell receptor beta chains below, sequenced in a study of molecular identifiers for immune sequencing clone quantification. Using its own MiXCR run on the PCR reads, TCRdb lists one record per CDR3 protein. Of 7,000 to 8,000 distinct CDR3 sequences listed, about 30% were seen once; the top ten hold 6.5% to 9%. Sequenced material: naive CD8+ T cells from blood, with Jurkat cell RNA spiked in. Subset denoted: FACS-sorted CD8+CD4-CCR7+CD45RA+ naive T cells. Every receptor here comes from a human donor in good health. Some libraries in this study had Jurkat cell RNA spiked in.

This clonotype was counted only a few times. This chain's CDR3 is CASSLGTGTYEQYF. In DNA form, the CDR3 reads TGTGCCAGCAGTTTGGGGACAGGGACCTACGAGCAGTACTTC. The rearrangement joins TRBV28 to TRBJ2-7; TRBD1 matches at 9 bases. This CDR3 region has 14 residues. Germline values: CDR1 MDHEN, CDR2 SYDVKM. V lost 3 bases, J lost 2 bases, and 2 bases stayed unmatched. The full variable domain, its missing parts supplied by reference TRBV28 and TRBJ2-7, is DVKVTQSSRYLVKRTGEKVFLECVQDMDHENMFWYRQDPGLGLRLIYFSYDVKMKEKGDIPEGYSVSREKKERFSLILESASTNQTSMYLCASSLGTGTYEQYFGPGTRLTVT.

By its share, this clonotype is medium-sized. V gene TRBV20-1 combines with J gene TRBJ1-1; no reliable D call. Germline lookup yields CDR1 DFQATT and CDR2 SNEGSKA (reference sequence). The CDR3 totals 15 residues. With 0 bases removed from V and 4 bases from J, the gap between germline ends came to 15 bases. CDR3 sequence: CSARDQGGWGTEAFF. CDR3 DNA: TGCAGTGCTAGAGATCAAGGAGGTTGGGGCACTGAAGCTTTCTTT.

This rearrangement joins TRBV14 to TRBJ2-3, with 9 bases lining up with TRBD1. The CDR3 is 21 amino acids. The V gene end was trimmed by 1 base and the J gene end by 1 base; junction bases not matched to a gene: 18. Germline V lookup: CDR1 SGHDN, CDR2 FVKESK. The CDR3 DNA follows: TGTGCCAGCAGCCAAGTGGTATTTATGGACAGGGGTCACTTGGGCACAGATACGCAGTATTTT. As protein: CASSQVVFMDRGHLGTDTQYF.

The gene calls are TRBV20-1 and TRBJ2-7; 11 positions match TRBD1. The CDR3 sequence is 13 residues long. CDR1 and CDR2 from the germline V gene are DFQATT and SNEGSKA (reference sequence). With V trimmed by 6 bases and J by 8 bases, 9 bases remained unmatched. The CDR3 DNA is TGCAGTGCAATCGGACAGGGGGCCCACAAGCAGTACTTC. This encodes CSAIGQGAHKQYF.

CDR3 amino acids: CASVFSIGELFF. CDR3 nucleotides: TGTGCCAGCGTGTTCTCAATAGGGGAGCTGTTTTTT. The rearrangement links TRBV27 to TRBJ2-2, with unresolved D. The CDR3 runs 12 residues. Germline CDR1 and CDR2: MNHEY and SMNVEV (reference sequence). The V end was cut by 8 bases, the J end by 8 bases, with 12 bases between.

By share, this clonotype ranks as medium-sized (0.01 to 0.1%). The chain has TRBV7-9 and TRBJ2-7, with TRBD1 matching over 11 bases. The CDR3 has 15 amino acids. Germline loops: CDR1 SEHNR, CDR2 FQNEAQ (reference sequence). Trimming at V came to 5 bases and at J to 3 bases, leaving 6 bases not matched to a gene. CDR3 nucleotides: TGTGCCAGCAGCCCCCCAGGGACAGGGGGCTACGAGCAGTACTTC. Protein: CASSPPGTGGYEQYF.

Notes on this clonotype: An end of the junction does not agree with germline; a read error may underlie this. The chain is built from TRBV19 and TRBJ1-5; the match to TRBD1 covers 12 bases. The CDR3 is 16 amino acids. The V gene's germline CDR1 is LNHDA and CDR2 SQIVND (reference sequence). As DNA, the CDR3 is TGTGCCAGTAGTATCACCGGGACAGGGGGCCAACAGCCCCAGCAATTT. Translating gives CASSITGTGGQQPQQF. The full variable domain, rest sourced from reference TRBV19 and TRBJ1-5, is DGGITQSPKYLFRKEGQNVTLSCEQNLNHDAMYWYRQDPGQGLRLIYYSQIVNDFQKGDIAEGYSVSREKKESFPLTVTSAQKNPTAFYLCASSITGTGGQQPQQFGDGTRLSIL.

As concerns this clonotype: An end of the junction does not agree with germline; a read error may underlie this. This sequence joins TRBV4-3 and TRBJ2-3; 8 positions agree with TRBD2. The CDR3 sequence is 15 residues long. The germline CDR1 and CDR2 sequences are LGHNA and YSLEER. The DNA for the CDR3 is TGCGCCAGCAGCCCCAGCGGGAGAAGCTCAGAAACGCAGTATTTT. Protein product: CASSPSGRSSETQYF.

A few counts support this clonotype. The CDR3 reads CASSYTPDPGLGPLSGANVLTF. The CDR3 DNA is TGTGCCAGCAGCTACACACCTGACCCGGGACTAGGCCCTCTCTCTGGGGCCAACGTCCTGACTTTC. The chain combines TRBV7-6 with TRBJ2-6; TRBD2 matches at 8 bases. Germline V gene sequence: CDR1 SGHVS, CDR2 FNYEAQ. V shed 4 bases, J shed 0 bases, and the junction held 20 bases outside the gene matches. There are 22 residues in the CDR3.

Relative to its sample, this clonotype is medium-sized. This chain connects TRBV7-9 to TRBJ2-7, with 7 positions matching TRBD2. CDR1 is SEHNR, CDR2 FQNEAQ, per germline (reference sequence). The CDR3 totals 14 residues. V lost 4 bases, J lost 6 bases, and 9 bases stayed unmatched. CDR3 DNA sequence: TGTGCCAGCAGCTCACCCTGGGGGGGTTCCGAGCAGTACTTC. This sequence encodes CASSSPWGGSEQYF.

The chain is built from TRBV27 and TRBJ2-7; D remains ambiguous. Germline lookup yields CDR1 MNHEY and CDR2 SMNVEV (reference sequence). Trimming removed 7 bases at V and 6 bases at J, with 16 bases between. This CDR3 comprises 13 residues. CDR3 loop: CASMSLWGSEQYF. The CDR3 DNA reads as TGTGCCAGCATGAGTTTGTGGGGAAGCGAGCAGTACTTC.

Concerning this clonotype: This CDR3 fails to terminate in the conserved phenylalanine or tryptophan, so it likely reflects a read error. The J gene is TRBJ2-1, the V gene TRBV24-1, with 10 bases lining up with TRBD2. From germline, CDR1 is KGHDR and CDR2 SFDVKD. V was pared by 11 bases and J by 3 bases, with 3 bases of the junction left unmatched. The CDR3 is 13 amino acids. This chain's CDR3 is CAIGTSDYNEQFS. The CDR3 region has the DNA TGTGCCATCGGGACTAGCGACTACAATGAGCAGTTCTCC.

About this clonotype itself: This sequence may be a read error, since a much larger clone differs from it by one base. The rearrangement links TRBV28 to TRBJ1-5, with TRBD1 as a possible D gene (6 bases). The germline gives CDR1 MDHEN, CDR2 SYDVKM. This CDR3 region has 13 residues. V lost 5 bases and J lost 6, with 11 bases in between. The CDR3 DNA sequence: TGTGCCAGCAGTGGCAGGGGACCTCAGCCCCAGCATTTT. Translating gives CASSGRGPQPQHF.

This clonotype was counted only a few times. The CDR3 here is CASSGGTSNQPQHF. Here the CDR3 DNA reads TGCGCCAGCAGTGGTGGGACCAGCAATCAGCCCCAGCATTTT. This chain links TRBV10-2 with TRBJ1-5, with D maybe TRBD1 (5 bases). Per the germline V gene, CDR1 is WSHSY and CDR2 is SAAADI. The CDR3 spans 14 residues. Trimming shortened V by 4 bases and J by 1 base, and 8 bases separated the two germline ends.